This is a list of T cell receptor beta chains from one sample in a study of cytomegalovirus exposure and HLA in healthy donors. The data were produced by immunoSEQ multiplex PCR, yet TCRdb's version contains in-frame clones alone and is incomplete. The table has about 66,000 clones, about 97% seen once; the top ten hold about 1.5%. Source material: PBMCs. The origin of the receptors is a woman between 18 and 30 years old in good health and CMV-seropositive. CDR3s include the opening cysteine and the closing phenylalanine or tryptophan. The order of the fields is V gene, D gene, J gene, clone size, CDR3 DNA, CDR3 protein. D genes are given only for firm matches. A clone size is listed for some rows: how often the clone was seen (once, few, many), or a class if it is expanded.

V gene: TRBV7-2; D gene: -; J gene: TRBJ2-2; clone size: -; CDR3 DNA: TGTGCCAGCAGCTTACGGACTCCGAACACCGGGGAGCTGTTTTTT; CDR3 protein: CASSLRTPNTGELFF
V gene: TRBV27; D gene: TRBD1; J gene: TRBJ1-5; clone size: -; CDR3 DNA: TGTGCCAGCAGTCCGGGACAGGGGAGTCAGCCCCAGCATTTT; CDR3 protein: CASSPGQGSQPQHF
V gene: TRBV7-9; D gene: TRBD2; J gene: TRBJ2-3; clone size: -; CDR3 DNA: TGTGCCAGCAGCATAGCCACGGGACTAGGGACAGATACGCAGTATTTT; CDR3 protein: CASSIATGLGTDTQYF
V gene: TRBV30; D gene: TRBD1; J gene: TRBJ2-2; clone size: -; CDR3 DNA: TGTGCCTGGAGGGCGACAGGGGCCACCGGGGAGCTGTTTTTT; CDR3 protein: CAWRATGATGELFF
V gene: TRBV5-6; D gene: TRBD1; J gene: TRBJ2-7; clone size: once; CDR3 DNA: TGTGCCAGCAGCTTGTTACCGACAGGGGTGGGCTACGAGCAGTACTTC; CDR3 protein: CASSLLPTGVGYEQYF
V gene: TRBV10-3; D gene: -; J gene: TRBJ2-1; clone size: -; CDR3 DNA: TGTGCCATCAGCACGAATTTAGCCGGCAATGAGCAGTTCTTC; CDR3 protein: CAISTNLAGNEQFF
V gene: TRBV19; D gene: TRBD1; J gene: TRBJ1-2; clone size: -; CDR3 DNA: TGTGCCAGTAGTCTTCCAGGGGGCGTTGATGGCTACACCTTC; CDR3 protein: CASSLPGGVDGYTF
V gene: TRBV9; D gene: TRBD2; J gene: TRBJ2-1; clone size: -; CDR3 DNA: TGTGCCAGCAACGCGGGAGACTTTTACAATGAGCAGTTCTTC; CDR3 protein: CASNAGDFYNEQFF
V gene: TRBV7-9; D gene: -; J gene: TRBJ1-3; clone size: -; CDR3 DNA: TGTGCCTCGTTACAGAGGGATGGAAACACCATATATTTT; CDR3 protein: CASLQRDGNTIYF
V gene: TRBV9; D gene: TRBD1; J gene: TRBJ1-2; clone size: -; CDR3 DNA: TGTGCCAGCAGCGCGGCTGACAGGGGATTAAATGGCTACACCTTC; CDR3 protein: CASSAADRGLNGYTF
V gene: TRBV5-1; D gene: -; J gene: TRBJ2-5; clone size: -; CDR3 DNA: TGCGCCAGCAGCTTGGTACCAGAAGAGACCCAGTACTTC; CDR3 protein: CASSLVPEETQYF
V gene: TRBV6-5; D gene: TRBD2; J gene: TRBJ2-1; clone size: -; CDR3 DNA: TGTGCCAGCAGCCTACTAGCGGGAGACTACAATGAGCAGTTCTTC; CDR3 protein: CASSLLAGDYNEQFF
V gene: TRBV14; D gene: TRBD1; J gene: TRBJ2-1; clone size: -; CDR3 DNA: TGTGCCAGCAGCCGACAGGGTTACAATGAGCAGTTCTTC; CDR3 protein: CASSRQGYNEQFF
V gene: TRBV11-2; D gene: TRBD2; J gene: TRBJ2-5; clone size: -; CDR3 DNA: TGTGCCAGCAGCACCGGACTAGGAGAGACCCAGTACTTC; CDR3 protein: CASSTGLGETQYF
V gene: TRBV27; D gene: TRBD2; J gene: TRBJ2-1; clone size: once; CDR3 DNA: TGTGCCAGCTACGGACTAGCGGGTACATCCTACAATGAGCAGTTCTTC; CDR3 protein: CASYGLAGTSYNEQFF
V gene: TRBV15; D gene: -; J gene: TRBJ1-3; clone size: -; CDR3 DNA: TGTGCCACCAGCAGATTGACAGAGGGAAACACCATATATTTT; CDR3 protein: CATSRLTEGNTIYF
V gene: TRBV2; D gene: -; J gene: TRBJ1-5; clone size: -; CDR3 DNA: TGTGCCAGTACTGACAGGAATAGCAATCAGCCCCAGCATTTT; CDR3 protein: CASTDRNSNQPQHF
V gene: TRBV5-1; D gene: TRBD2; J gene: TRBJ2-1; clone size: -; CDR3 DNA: TGCGCCAGCAGCTTCGATGGCGGGAGCTACAATGAGCAGTTCTTC; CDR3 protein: CASSFDGGSYNEQFF
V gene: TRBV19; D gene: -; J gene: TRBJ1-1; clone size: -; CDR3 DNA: TGTGCCAGTAGTATCTACGCGAACACTGAAGCTTTCTTT; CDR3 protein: CASSIYANTEAFF
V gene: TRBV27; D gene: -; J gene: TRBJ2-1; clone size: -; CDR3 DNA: TGTGCCAGCAGTTTACGGGGTACGGGAGCCTACAATGAGCAGTTCTTC; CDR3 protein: CASSLRGTGAYNEQFF
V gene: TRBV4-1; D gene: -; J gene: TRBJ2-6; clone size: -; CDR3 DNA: TGCGCCAGCACACAAACAGTGTTCCTAACTGGGGCCAACGTCCTGACTTTC; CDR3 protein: CASTQTVFLTGANVLTF
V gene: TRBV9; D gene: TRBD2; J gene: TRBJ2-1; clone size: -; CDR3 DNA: TGTGCCAGCAGCTCGGGGAGCGGGAGGGCCTCCAATGAGCAGTTCTTC; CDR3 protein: CASSSGSGRASNEQFF
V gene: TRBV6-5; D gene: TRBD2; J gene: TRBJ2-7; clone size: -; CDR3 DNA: TGTGCCAGCGCCGTCAGCGGGAACTCCTACGAGCAGTACTTC; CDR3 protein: CASAVSGNSYEQYF
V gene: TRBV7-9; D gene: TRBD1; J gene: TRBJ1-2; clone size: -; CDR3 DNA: TGTGCCAGCAGCGGACAGGGGTTAGGTGGCTACACCTTC; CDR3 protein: CASSGQGLGGYTF
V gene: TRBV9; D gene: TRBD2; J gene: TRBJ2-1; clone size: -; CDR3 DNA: TGTGCCAGCAGCGTAGCGATAGCGGGGTTCCGGAATGAGCAGTTCTTC; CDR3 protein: CASSVAIAGFRNEQFF
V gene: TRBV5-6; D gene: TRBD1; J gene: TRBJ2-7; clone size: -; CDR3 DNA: TGTGCCAGCAGCTTGGGACAGGGAATCTCCTACGAGCAGTACTTC; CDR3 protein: CASSLGQGISYEQYF
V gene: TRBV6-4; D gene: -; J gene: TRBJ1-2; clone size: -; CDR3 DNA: TGTGCCAGCAGTGACAGTAGGGGGTCTGGCTACACCTTC; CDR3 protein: CASSDSRGSGYTF